This paragraph covers one T cell receptor (beta chain) sequence. An input of about 0.5 to 1 ug of RNA was subjected to reverse transcription using random hexamers. TCRdb re-derived calls from the immunoSEQ multiplex PCR reads in MiXCR, one entry per CDR3 protein. Of around 300,000 distinct CDR3 sequences listed, over 75% were seen once; the top ten hold 0.21%. This record comes from a study of CD8 T cells in Susac syndrome. V was pared by 2 bases and J by 4 bases, with 14 bases between. Looked up from germline, CDR1 is SEHNR and CDR2 is FQNEAQ (reference sequence). The CDR3 is made up of 15 amino acids.

This receptor was taken from a human donor with multiple sclerosis. The sample was CD8+ T cells from PBMCs. The V call is TRBV7-9, the J call TRBJ2-5, with no clear D. The CDR3 DNA sequence: TGTGCCAGCAGCTTACTGTTAGGAGTCTCAGAGACCCAGTACTTC. This gives the protein CASSLLLGVSETQYF.